The T cell receptor beta chain under discussion was sequenced for a study of T cell responses to AZD1222 COVID-19 vaccine (dated by TCRdb to about 2021). In the study overall: A total of over 230 trial participants underwent TCR sequencing, of whom some 210 received two doses of AZD1222 and around 25 received two doses of the MenACWY control vaccine. Trial participants were enrolled by age into 18-55, 56-69 and 70-plus year subgroups, with around 150, 28 and 57 TCR-sequenced participants respectively.

The time point label of this sample denotes: about 28 days (+/-7) after the second vaccine dose. AZD1222 recipients whose second dose came at about 4 weeks and those whose second dose came at about 12 weeks were combined into one group, since spike-specific TCR depth and breadth did not differ between the two schedules. Vaccinee samples were obtained from the UK trials COV001 and COV002, which included a single-blind randomized controlled phase 2/3 trial of AZD1222 (ChAdOx1 nCoV-19) in healthy adults. For TCRbeta chain sequencing, PBMC samples were collected from trial participants at day 0 and at day 28 after the second dose. V trim: 4 bases; J trim: 1 base; unmatched bases: 8. The CDR3 covers 16 residues, taking in both the cysteine and the phenylalanine. The only DNA kept is the CDR3, 48 bases in frame from the first base. Taken from the germline V gene, the CDR1 and CDR2 loops are ENHRY and SYGVKD.

Of note for this clone: Its antigen is currently not known. Base qualities are not at hand, and no much larger clone is one base apart.

General conclusions and limits of the study: Because no samples from the day 14 peak response were available, repertoires could be characterized only after the peak T cell response. In the small 56-69-year group, the increase in depth fell short of significance, most likely because of low power. Vaccine-associated CD4 TCRs spanned the whole spike protein, with dominant responses in regions 160-218 and 743-854. After two AZD1222 doses, both the breadth and the depth of spike-specific TCRs were significantly higher than at day 0 and than in MenACWY recipients. Reportedly, almost half of the unique spike-specific TCRs recognized epitopes lying outside the regions that are mutated in the B.1.351 and B.1.1.7 variants. Participants were mostly white British, with more females than males. The authors suggested clonal diversity may have been underestimated. Conclusions about previously exposed vaccinees are limited because only 6 or 7 AZD1222 recipients were SARS-CoV-2 seropositive at baseline.

The CDR3 regions of human TCRbeta chains were analyzed by immunosequencing. The paper's processing steps were these. Repertoire TCRs were matched against a reference library of SARS-CoV-2-specific TCRs generated with the MIRA antigen-specificity platform. Breadth was defined as the fraction of unique TCRs that were SARS-CoV-2-associated, and depth was defined as the fraction of total T cells that were SARS-CoV-2-associated. Using the MIRA data, each spike-specific TCR was assigned both to the spike region to which the TCR was reactive and to a CD4 or CD8 class. Log10-transformed breadth and depth values were compared by one-way ANOVA with Sidak's multiple comparisons tests. TCRdb retrieved this table from immuneACCESS and kept in-frame rearrangements only. Not all clones are present; in checked studies, unresolved V genes account for under half, and no reason is known for the remainder. V, J and clone size derive from that table, while D and trimming were established from the DNA sequence. Present in this sample are tens of thousands of clones, roughly 90% of which were seen just once. Jointly, the top ten make up about 29% of the sample.

The chain is assembled from TRBV10-3 and TRBJ2-3; the central 7 bases match TRBD1. Sequenced material: peripheral blood, taken 28 days after the second AZD1222 dose. The TCR comes from an adult who received the AZD1222 COVID-19 vaccine. The bases are TGTGCCATCAGTGCATCCACAGGGGTAGGCACAGATACGCAGTATTTT. Translation gives CAISASTGVGTDTQYF.